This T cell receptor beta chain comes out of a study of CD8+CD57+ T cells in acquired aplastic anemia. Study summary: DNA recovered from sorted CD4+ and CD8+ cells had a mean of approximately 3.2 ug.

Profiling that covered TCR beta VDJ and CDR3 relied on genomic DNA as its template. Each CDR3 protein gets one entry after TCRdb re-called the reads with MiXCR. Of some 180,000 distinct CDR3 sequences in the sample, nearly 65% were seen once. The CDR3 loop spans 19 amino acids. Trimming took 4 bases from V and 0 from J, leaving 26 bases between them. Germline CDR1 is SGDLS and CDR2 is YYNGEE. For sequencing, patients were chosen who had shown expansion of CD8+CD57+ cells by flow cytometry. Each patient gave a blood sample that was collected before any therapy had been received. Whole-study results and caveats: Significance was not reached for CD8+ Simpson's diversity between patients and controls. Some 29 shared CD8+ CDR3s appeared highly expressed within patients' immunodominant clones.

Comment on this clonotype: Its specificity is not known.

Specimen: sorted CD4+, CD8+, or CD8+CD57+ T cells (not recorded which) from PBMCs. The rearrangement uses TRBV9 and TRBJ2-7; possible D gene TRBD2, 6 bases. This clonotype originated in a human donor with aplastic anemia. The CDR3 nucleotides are TGTGCCAGCAGCTTAAAGAAAATCAACCGGGACTTGAGCTCCTACGAGCAGTACTTC. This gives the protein CASSLKKINRDLSSYEQYF.